Described below is a single T cell receptor (beta chain) sequence and its context. This entry comes from a study of blood T cell repertoires in COVID-19. As originally analysed: It was from reference gene primer amplification that nucleated cell counts were estimated. Some clones are missing from TCRdb's copy, which holds only in-frame ones; the method was immunoSEQ multiplex PCR. V and J calls and clone size are given by that table; D and trimming were obtained from the DNA. Here the sample spans some 90,000 clones, 86% being singletons. This CDR3 contains 16 residues. The germline CDR1 and CDR2 sequences are SGHTS and YDEGEE. V lost 5 bases and J lost 4; bases outside the gene matches: 13.

The receptor comes from a woman aged 80 or older with acute or convalescent COVID-19. The source material was peripheral blood. The chain couples TRBV5-8 to TRBJ2-7; 9 bases agree with TRBD1. The CDR3 DNA follows: TGTGCCAGCAGTCGGCCTCCGGGACAGGGTACGTACGAGCAGTACTTC. Protein product: CASSRPPGQGTYEQYF.